This TCR beta chain was captured in a study of shared clonotypes between healthy human individuals. Adult donors, all healthy and HIV-negative, had no recent acute infections or vaccinations. All donors were Caucasian adults living in Nashville, Tennessee. The CDR3 is 14 amino acids. Looked up from germline, CDR1 is KGHSH and CDR2 is LQKENI. V gave up 3 bases and J gave up 7 bases; unmatched junction bases: 8. Roughly 280 ng DNA, some 30,000 T cell genomes, went into unsorted PBMC replicate PCRs. Methods used by the authors: ImmunoSEQ only sent back junction sequences with no quality scores, so filtering was done differently. The assay was immunoSEQ multiplex PCR, and TCRdb's table has in-frame clones only and misses some. That table supplies the V and J calls and clone size; D and trimming were determined from the DNA. The sample includes hundreds of thousands of clones, roughly 77% of them seen just once.

This clonotype was obtained from a woman aged 40 to 50 in good health. Some clones in this sample may be carry-over from other donors' samples. The sample taken for sequencing was PBMCs. The gene calls are TRBV18 and TRBJ2-7; 8 bases agree with TRBD2. Here the CDR3 reads CASSPVERETEQYF. In DNA, the CDR3 is TGTGCCAGCTCACCCGTGGAGCGGGAGACGGAGCAGTACTTC. The variable domain in full, with the rest retrieved from reference TRBV18 and TRBJ2-7, is NAGVMQNPRHLVRRRGQEARLRCSPMKGHSHVYWYRQLPEEGLKFMVYLQKENIIDESGMPKERFSAEFPKEGPSILRIQQVVRGDSAAYFCASSPVERETEQYFGPGTRLTVT.